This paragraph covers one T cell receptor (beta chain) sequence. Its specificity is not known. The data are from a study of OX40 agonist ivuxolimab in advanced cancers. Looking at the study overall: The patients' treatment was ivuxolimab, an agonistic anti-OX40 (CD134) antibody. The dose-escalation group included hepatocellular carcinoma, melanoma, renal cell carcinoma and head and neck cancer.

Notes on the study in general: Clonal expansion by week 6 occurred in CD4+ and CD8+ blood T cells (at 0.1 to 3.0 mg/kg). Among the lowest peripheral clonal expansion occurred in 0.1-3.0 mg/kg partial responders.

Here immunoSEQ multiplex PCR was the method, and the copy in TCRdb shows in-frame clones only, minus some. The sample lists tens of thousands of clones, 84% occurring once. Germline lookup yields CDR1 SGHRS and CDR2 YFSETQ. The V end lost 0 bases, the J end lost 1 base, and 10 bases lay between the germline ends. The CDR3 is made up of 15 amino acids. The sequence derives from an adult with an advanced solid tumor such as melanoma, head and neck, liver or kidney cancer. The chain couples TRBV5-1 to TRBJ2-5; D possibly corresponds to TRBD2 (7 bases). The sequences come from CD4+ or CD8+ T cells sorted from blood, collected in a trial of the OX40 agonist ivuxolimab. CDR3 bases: TGCGCCAGCAGCTTGGACGGGGGGCTCCAAGAGACCCAGTACTTC. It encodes CASSLDGGLQETQYF.